Included here is one TCR beta chain sequence, with context. No antigen is known for it. The sample comes from a study of graft-versus-host responses after intestinal transplantation. Study summary: As for transplant type, recipients had multivisceral, liver-intestinal, or isolated intestinal grafts. The study gave all recipients anti-thymocyte globulin induction, then tacrolimus and steroids for approximately three years.

Germline lookup yields CDR1 SNHLY and CDR2 FYNNEI. The J segment lost 4 bases and the V segment lost 6 bases, leaving 20 bases of the junction unmatched. The CDR3 covers 18 residues. Sequenced by immunoSEQ multiplex PCR; TCRdb stores in-frame clones only, minus some. The sample records 65,000 to 85,000 clones, over 85% being singletons. General study results and limits: Within allografts, high graft-versus-host to host-versus-graft clonal ratios were seen among patients with graft-donor T cell macrochimerism. The marrow of recipients harbored GvH clones, and ileum or blood showed some of them first.

Source: bone marrow, taken 734 days after intestinal transplantation. This rearrangement joins TRBV2 to TRBJ1-2, with 7 bases fitting TRBD1. The sequence was collected from a human patient who received an intestinal transplant, so some T cells may come from the graft donor. The CDR3 DNA reads as TGTGCCAGCAGGGAGGGACAGAGGATGGGGGCCAACCTCTATGGCTACACCTTC. Protein sequence: CASREGQRMGANLYGYTF.